Sequencing of this T cell receptor (beta chain) was carried out in a study of shared clonotypes between healthy human individuals. Study summary: A couple of women and a few men aged 18 to 49 served as donors. Regarding the study as a whole: Relative to clonotypes present in all four donors, those not shared had lower generation probabilities.

This clone has a single count. What it binds is not known. As defined, naive CD8 cells were CD45RO-negative and positively selected for CCR7, with terminally differentiated effector memory CD45RA+ cells excluded. For each subset, genomic DNA was distributed in equal portions over several immunoSEQ plates. Produced via immunoSEQ multiplex PCR; TCRdb's table is partial and in-frame only. The repertoire has approximately 600,000 clones, 85% to 95% of them found once; the top ten carry 0.11%. The sample consisted of naive CD8+ T cells sorted from blood. The source of this sequence is a woman aged 25 to 39 in good health.

The CDR3 nucleotides are TGTGCCAGCAGTTGGGCCAGCGGCCCTCTTAACGGCTACACCTTC. Translation gives CASSWASGPLNGYTF. The chain has TRBV6-5 and TRBJ1-2; D gene uncertain. This CDR3 is 15 amino acids long. Deletions cut 4 bases from V and 8 bases from J, with 20 bases between. CDR1 MNHEY and CDR2 SVGAGI come from the germline V gene.